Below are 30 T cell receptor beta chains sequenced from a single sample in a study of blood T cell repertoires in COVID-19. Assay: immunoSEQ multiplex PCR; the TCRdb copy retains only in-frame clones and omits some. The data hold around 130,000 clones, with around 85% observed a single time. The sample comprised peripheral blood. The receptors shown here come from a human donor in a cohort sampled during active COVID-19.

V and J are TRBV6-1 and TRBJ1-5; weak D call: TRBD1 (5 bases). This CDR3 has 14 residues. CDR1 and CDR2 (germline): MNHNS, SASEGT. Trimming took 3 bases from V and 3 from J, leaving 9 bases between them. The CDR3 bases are TGTGCCAGCAGTGACACAGGTCTCAATCAGCCCCAGCATTTT. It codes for CASSDTGLNQPQHF.

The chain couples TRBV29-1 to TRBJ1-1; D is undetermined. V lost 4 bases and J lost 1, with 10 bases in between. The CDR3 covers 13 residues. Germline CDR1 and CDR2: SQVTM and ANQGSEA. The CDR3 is CSVGRGGNTEAFF. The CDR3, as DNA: TGCAGCGTTGGTCGGGGTGGGAACACTGAAGCTTTCTTT.

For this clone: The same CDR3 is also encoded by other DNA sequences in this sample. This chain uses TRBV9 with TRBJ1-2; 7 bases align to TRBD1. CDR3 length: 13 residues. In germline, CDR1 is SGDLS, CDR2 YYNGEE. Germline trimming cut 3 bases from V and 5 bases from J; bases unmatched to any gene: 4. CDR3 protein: CASSAGQTYGYTF. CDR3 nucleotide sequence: TGTGCCAGCAGCGCGGGACAGACATATGGCTACACCTTC.

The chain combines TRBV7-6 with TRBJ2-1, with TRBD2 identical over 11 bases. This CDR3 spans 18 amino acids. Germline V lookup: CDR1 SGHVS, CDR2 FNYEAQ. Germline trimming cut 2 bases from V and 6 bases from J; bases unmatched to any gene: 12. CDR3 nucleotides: TGTGCCAGCAGCTTACTTCACCCCGGACTAGCGGGCCCCAATGAGCAGTTCTTC. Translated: CASSLLHPGLAGPNEQFF.

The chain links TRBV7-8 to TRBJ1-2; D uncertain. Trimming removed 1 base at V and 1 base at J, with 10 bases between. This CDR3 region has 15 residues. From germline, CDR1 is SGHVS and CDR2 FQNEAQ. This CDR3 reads CASSLGRRVNYGYTF. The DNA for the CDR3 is TGTGCCAGCAGCTTAGGGCGGAGGGTTAACTATGGCTACACCTTC.

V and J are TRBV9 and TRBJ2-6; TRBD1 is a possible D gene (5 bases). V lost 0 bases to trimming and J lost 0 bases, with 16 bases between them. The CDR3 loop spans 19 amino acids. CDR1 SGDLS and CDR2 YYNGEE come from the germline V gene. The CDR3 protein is CASSVDDRFLDSGANVLTF. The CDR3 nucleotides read TGTGCCAGCAGCGTAGATGACAGATTCTTAGACTCTGGGGCCAACGTCCTGACTTTC.

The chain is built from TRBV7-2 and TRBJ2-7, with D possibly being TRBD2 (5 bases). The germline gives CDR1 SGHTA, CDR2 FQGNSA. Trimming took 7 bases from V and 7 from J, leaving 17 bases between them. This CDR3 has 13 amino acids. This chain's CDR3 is CASTLSGKREQYF. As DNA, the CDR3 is TGTGCCAGCACCCTAAGCGGAAAGAGGGAGCAGTACTTC.

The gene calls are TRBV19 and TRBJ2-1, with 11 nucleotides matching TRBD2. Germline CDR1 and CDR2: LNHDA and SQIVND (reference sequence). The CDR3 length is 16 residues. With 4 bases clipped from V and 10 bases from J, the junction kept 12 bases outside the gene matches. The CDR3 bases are TGTGCCAGTAGTAGGGAAGGTAGCGGGAGGGCCTGGGAGCAGTTCTTC. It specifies CASSREGSGRAWEQFF. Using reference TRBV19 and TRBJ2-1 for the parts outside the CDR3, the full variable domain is DGGITQSPKYLFRKEGQNVTLSCEQNLNHDAMYWYRQDPGQGLRLIYYSQIVNDFQKGDIAEGYSVSREKKESFPLTVTSAQKNPTAFYLCASSREGSGRAWEQFFGPGTRLTVL.

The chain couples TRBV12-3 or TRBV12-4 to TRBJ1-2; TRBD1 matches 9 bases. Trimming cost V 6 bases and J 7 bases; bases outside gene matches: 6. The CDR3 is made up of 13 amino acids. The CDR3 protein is CASRKGTGFGYTF. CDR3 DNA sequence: TGTGCCAGCAGAAAGGGGACAGGGTTTGGCTACACCTTC.

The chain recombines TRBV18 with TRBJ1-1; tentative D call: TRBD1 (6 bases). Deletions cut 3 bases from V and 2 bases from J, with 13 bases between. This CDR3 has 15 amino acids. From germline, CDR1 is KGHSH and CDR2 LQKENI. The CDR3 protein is CASSPSGTRNTEAFF. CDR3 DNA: TGTGCCAGCTCACCCTCCGGGACAAGAAACACTGAAGCTTTCTTT.

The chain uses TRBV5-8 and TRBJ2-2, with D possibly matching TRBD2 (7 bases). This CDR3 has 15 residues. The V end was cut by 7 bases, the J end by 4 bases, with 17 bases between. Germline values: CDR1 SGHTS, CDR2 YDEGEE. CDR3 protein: CASALGGGRTGELFF. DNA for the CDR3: TGTGCCAGCGCCCTTGGGGGGGGCCGCACCGGGGAGCTGTTTTTT.

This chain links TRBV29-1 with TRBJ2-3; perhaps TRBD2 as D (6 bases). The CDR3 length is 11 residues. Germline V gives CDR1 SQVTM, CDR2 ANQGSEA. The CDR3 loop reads CTIRGGDTQYF. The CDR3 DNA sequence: TGCACCATAAGGGGAGGAGATACGCAGTATTTT.

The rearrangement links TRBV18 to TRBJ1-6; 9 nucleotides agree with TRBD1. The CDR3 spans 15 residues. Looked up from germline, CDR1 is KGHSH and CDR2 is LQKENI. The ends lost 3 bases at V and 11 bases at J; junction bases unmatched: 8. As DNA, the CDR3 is TGTGCCAGCTCACCGGGACAGGGAATGGGGGCACCCCTCCACTTT. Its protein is CASSPGQGMGAPLHF. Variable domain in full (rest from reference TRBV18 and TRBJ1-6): NAGVMQNPRHLVRRRGQEARLRCSPMKGHSHVYWYRQLPEEGLKFMVYLQKENIIDESGMPKERFSAEFPKEGPSILRIQQVVRGDSAAYFCASSPGQGMGAPLHFGNGTRLTVT.

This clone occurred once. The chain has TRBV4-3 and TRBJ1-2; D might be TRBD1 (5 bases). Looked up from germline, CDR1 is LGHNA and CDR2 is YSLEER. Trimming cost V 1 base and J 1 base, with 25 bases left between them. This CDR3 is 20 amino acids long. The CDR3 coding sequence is TGCGCCAGCAGCCAAGTTACCCCCCGCTCGGGGGGGAACTATAACTATGGCTACACCTTC. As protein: CASSQVTPRSGGNYNYGYTF.

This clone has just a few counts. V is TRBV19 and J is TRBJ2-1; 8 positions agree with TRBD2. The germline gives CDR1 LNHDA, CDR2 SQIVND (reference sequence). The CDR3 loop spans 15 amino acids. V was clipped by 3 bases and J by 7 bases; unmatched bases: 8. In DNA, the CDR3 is TGTGCCAGTAGTATTGAAGCGGGGGTAAGAAATGAGCAGTTCTTC. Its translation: CASSIEAGVRNEQFF.

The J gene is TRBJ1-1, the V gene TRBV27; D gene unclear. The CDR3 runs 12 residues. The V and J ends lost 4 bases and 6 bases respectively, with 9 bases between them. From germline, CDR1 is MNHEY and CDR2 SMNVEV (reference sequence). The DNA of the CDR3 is TGTGCCAGCAGTTCGGAGGTCCCTGAAGCTTTCTTT. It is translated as CASSSEVPEAFF.

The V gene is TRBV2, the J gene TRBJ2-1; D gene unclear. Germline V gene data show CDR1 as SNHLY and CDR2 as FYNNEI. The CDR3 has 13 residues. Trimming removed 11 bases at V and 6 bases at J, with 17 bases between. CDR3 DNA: TGTGCCTCCCAGGAACGTCTCGGCAATGAGCAGTTCTTC. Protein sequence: CASQERLGNEQFF.

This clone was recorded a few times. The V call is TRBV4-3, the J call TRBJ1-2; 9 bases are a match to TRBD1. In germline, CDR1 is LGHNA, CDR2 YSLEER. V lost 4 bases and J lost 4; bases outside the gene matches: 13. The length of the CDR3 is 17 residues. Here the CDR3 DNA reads TGCGCCAGCAGCCCTGGACAGGGGAACCTGCCACTCTATGGCTACACCTTC. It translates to CASSPGQGNLPLYGYTF.

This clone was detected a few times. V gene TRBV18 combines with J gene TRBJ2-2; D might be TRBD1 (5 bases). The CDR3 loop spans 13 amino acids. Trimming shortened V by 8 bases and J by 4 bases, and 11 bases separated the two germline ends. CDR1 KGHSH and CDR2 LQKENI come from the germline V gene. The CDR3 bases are TGTGCCAGCCAGGGCGTAGGCACCGGGGAGCTGTTTTTT. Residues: CASQGVGTGELFF. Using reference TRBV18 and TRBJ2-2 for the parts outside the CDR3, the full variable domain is NAGVMQNPRHLVRRRGQEARLRCSPMKGHSHVYWYRQLPEEGLKFMVYLQKENIIDESGMPKERFSAEFPKEGPSILRIQQVVRGDSAAYFCASQGVGTGELFFGEGSRLTVL.

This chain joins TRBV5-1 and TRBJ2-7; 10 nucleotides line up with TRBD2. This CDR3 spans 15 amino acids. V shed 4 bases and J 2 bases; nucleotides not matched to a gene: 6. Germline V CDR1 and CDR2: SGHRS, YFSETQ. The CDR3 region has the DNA TGCGCCAGCAGCCAAAGTGGACTAGCGGCCTACGAGCAGTACTTC. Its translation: CASSQSGLAAYEQYF.

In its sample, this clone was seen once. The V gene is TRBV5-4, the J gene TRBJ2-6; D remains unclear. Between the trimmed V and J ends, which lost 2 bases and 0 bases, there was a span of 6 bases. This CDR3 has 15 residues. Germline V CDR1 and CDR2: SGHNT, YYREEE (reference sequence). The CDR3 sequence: CASSLVASGANVLTF. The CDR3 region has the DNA TGTGCCAGCAGCTTAGTGGCCTCTGGGGCCAACGTCCTGACTTTC.

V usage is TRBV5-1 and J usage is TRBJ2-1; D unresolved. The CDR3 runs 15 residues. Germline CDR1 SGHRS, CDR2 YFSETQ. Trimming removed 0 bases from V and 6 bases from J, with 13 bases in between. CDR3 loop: CASSLAIANFNEQFF. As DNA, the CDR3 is TGCGCCAGCAGCTTGGCCATTGCGAATTTCAATGAGCAGTTCTTC.

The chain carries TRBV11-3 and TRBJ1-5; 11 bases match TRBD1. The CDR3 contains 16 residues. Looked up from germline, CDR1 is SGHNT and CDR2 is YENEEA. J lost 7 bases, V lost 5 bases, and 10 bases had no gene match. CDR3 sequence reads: CASSPGGTGGHQPQHF. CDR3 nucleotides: TGTGCCAGCAGCCCTGGGGGGACAGGGGGTCACCAGCCCCAGCATTTT.

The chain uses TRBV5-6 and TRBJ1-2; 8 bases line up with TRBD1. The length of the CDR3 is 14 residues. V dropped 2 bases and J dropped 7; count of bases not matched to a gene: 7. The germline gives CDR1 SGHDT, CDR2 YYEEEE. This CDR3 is CASSFDPGGGGYTF. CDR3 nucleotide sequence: TGTGCCAGCAGCTTCGATCCAGGGGGCGGTGGCTACACCTTC.

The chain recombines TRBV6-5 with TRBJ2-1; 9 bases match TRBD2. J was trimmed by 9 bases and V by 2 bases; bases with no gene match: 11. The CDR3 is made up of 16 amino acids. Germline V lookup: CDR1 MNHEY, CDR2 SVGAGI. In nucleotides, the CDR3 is TGTGCCAGCAGTTACAAGGGACTAGCCCCGATGGCTGAGCAGTTCTTC. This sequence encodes CASSYKGLAPMAEQFF.

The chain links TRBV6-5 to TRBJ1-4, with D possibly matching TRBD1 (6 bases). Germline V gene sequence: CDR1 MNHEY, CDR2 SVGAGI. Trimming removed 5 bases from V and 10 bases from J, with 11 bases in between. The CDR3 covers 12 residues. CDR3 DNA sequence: TGTGCCAGCAGTCTGAGGGGGGGAAAACTGTTTTTT. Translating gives CASSLRGGKLFF.

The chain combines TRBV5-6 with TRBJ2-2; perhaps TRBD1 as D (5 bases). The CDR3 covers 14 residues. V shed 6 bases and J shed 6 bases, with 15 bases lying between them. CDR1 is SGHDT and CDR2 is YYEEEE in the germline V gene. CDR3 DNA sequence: TGTGCCAGCACTCGACCCACAGGTCCCGGGGAGCTGTTTTTT. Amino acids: CASTRPTGPGELFF.

The CDR3 sequence is CASSFTSGRAWDTQYF. Here the CDR3 DNA reads TGTGCCAGCAGCTTCACTAGCGGGAGGGCCTGGGATACGCAGTATTTT. The chain links TRBV7-2 to TRBJ2-3; TRBD2 agrees at 13 bases. Germline CDR1 reads SGHTA; CDR2 reads FQGNSA. The CDR3 sequence is 16 residues long. Trimming cost V 3 bases and J 6 bases; bases outside gene matches: 6.

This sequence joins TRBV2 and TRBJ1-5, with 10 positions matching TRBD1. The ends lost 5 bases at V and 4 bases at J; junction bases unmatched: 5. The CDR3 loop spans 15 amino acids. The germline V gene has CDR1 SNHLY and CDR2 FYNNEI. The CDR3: CASSSDRGLNQPQHF. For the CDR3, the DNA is TGTGCCAGCAGTTCAGACAGGGGGCTTAATCAGCCCCAGCATTTT.

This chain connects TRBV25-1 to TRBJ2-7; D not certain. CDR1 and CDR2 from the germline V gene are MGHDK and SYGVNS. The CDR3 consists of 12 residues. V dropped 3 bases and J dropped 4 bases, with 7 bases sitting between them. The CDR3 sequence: CASSDGLYEQYV. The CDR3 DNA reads TGTGCCAGCAGTGATGGTCTATACGAGCAGTACGTC.